This TCR beta chain appears in the sequencing data of a study of blood T cells in healthy people across ages. Trimming stripped 4 bases from V and 1 base from J, with 10 bases between. The CDR3 runs 14 residues. Germline V gene data show CDR1 as ENHRY and CDR2 as SYGVKD. Collection of 9 to 10 milliliters of peripheral blood was performed for each donor. With a J-beta primer mix and a sample-barcoded 5' primer, a second PCR ran roughly 7 to 11 cycles. Each cDNA was tagged by a template-switch adaptor containing 12 random nucleotides. A single record per CDR3 protein comes from TCRdb applying MiXCR to the 5' RACE reads. The sample shows around 1.7 million distinct CDR3 sequences, 28% of them seen only once.

The sequence was obtained from a woman in her twenties or thirties in good health. Sequencing used blood. The V gene is TRBV10-3, the J gene TRBJ2-5; tentatively, D is TRBD2 (5 bases). CDR3 residues: CAISANTSQETQYF. The CDR3 coding sequence is TGTGCCATCAGTGCCAACACTAGCCAAGAGACCCAGTACTTC.